Listed below are T cell receptor beta chains from one sample, sequenced in a study of OX40 agonist ivuxolimab in advanced cancers. TCRdb's table, derived via immunoSEQ multiplex PCR, lists solely in-frame clones and lacks some. The sample carries about 90,000 clones, 90% recorded once. The material was CD4+ or CD8+ T cells sorted from blood, obtained in a trial of the OX40 agonist ivuxolimab. The receptors here all came from an adult with an advanced solid tumor such as melanoma, head and neck, liver or kidney cancer. Each CDR3 is given with its conserved first and last residue. Each record gives: V gene, D gene, clone size, J gene, CDR3 protein, CDR3 DNA. The D gene is left open where the match is weak. Where a row states a size, it is once, few, many or the class of an expanded clone; other rows omit it.

V gene: TRBV5-1; D gene: -; clone size: -; J gene: TRBJ1-1; CDR3 protein: CASSFSGGHSNTEAFF; CDR3 DNA: TGCGCCAGCAGCTTCTCCGGCGGACACTCGAACACTGAAGCTTTCTTT
V gene: TRBV5-1; D gene: TRBD1; clone size: once; J gene: TRBJ1-4; CDR3 protein: CASSFGGTGNEKLFF; CDR3 DNA: TGCGCCAGCAGCTTCGGGGGGACAGGGAATGAAAAACTGTTTTTT
V gene: TRBV11-1; D gene: TRBD2; clone size: -; J gene: TRBJ2-7; CDR3 protein: CASSLASGGYYEQYF; CDR3 DNA: TGTGCCAGCAGCTTGGCTAGCGGGGGGTACTACGAGCAGTACTTC
V gene: TRBV5-1; D gene: TRBD2; clone size: -; J gene: TRBJ2-1; CDR3 protein: CASSLEPGLAGGGGNNEQFF; CDR3 DNA: TGCGCCAGCAGCTTGGAACCGGGACTAGCGGGAGGAGGGGGGAACAATGAGCAGTTCTTC
V gene: TRBV5-1; D gene: -; clone size: -; J gene: TRBJ1-5; CDR3 protein: CASSLSGGDQPQHF; CDR3 DNA: TGCGCCAGCAGCTTGTCTGGGGGGGATCAGCCCCAGCATTTT
V gene: TRBV18; D gene: -; clone size: -; J gene: TRBJ2-5; CDR3 protein: CASSPRLDQETQYF; CDR3 DNA: TGTGCCAGCTCACCTCGACTAGACCAAGAGACCCAGTACTTC
V gene: TRBV5-1; D gene: -; clone size: -; J gene: TRBJ2-5; CDR3 protein: CASRYGQDQETQYF; CDR3 DNA: TGCGCCAGCAGATACGGTCAGGACCAAGAGACCCAGTACTTC
V gene: TRBV5-8; D gene: -; clone size: -; J gene: TRBJ1-5; CDR3 protein: CASSFDSARQPQHF; CDR3 DNA: TGTGCCAGCAGCTTCGACAGCGCGCGTCAGCCCCAGCATTTT
V gene: TRBV5-6; D gene: TRBD2; clone size: -; J gene: TRBJ2-5; CDR3 protein: CASSYAAGGQETQYF; CDR3 DNA: TGTGCCAGCAGCTACGCCGCGGGGGGACAAGAGACCCAGTACTTC
V gene: TRBV4-1; D gene: -; clone size: -; J gene: TRBJ1-4; CDR3 protein: CASSQQTATNEKLFF; CDR3 DNA: TGCGCCAGCAGCCAGCAGACAGCAACTAATGAAAAACTGTTTTTT
V gene: TRBV9; D gene: -; clone size: -; J gene: TRBJ2-1; CDR3 protein: CASSVAWGNEQFF; CDR3 DNA: TGTGCCAGCAGCGTAGCTTGGGGAAATGAGCAGTTCTTC
V gene: TRBV7-2; D gene: -; clone size: -; J gene: TRBJ2-7; CDR3 protein: CASSTPGPREQYF; CDR3 DNA: TGTGCCAGCAGCACCCCCGGGCCTCGGGAGCAGTACTTC
V gene: TRBV7-8; D gene: -; clone size: -; J gene: TRBJ2-4; CDR3 protein: CASKSLAKNIQYF; CDR3 DNA: TGTGCCAGCAAGAGTTTAGCCAAAAACATTCAGTACTTC
V gene: TRBV20-1; D gene: -; clone size: once; J gene: TRBJ1-2; CDR3 protein: CSASIGAGYTF; CDR3 DNA: TGCAGTGCTAGTATTGGGGCTGGCTACACCTTC
V gene: TRBV5-1; D gene: TRBD1; clone size: -; J gene: TRBJ1-6; CDR3 protein: CASSPRGTVVSPLHF; CDR3 DNA: TGCGCCAGCAGCCCTCGTGGGACAGTTGTTTCACCCCTCCACTTT
V gene: TRBV7-6; D gene: -; clone size: -; J gene: TRBJ2-3; CDR3 protein: CASSPPGDTQYF; CDR3 DNA: TGTGCCAGCAGCCCACCAGGAGATACGCAGTATTTT
V gene: TRBV5-1; D gene: TRBD2; clone size: -; J gene: TRBJ2-7; CDR3 protein: CASSNGDYRPNYEQYF; CDR3 DNA: TGCGCCAGCAGCAACGGGGACTACCGACCTAACTACGAGCAGTACTTC
V gene: TRBV7-6; D gene: -; clone size: -; J gene: TRBJ2-1; CDR3 protein: CASSLRGDEQFF; CDR3 DNA: TGTGCCAGCAGCTTAAGGGGCGATGAGCAGTTCTTC
V gene: TRBV6-1; D gene: -; clone size: -; J gene: TRBJ1-5; CDR3 protein: CASNMIAGAGQPQHF; CDR3 DNA: TGTGCCAGCAACATGATCGCGGGGGCAGGTCAGCCCCAGCATTTT
V gene: TRBV6-5; D gene: -; clone size: once; J gene: TRBJ1-5; CDR3 protein: CASSSIQGTGVPQHF; CDR3 DNA: TGTGCCAGCAGTTCGATACAGGGCACTGGTGTGCCCCAGCATTTT
V gene: TRBV30; D gene: -; clone size: -; J gene: TRBJ1-5; CDR3 protein: CAWSVGRDSNQPQHF; CDR3 DNA: TGTGCCTGGAGTGTAGGCAGGGATAGCAATCAGCCCCAGCATTTT
V gene: TRBV19; D gene: -; clone size: -; J gene: TRBJ2-1; CDR3 protein: CASRQYNEQFF; CDR3 DNA: TGTGCCAGTAGGCAGTACAATGAGCAGTTCTTC
V gene: TRBV5-1; D gene: TRBD2; clone size: -; J gene: TRBJ2-2; CDR3 protein: CASSSGLAGPSGPGELFF; CDR3 DNA: TGCGCCAGCAGCTCCGGACTAGCGGGACCCTCCGGCCCCGGGGAGCTGTTTTTT
V gene: TRBV19; D gene: TRBD1; clone size: -; J gene: TRBJ2-3; CDR3 protein: CASSTDREVWTDTQYF; CDR3 DNA: TGTGCCAGTAGTACGGACAGGGAGGTGTGGACAGATACGCAGTATTTT
V gene: TRBV5-5; D gene: -; clone size: -; J gene: TRBJ2-3; CDR3 protein: CASSLPGTDTQYF; CDR3 DNA: TGTGCCAGCAGCTTGCCGGGCACAGATACGCAGTATTTT
V gene: TRBV19; D gene: TRBD1; clone size: -; J gene: TRBJ1-4; CDR3 protein: CASSTRTGLDEKLFF; CDR3 DNA: TGTGCCAGTAGTACTCGGACAGGGCTCGATGAAAAACTGTTTTTT
V gene: TRBV5-1; D gene: -; clone size: -; J gene: TRBJ1-1; CDR3 protein: CASSLGSGTNTEAFF; CDR3 DNA: TGCGCCAGCAGCTTGGGGTCTGGAACCAACACTGAAGCTTTCTTT
V gene: TRBV5-1; D gene: TRBD1; clone size: -; J gene: TRBJ2-5; CDR3 protein: CASSFSGQVHQETQYF; CDR3 DNA: TGCGCCAGCAGCTTTTCGGGACAGGTTCACCAAGAGACCCAGTACTTC
V gene: TRBV7-2; D gene: -; clone size: -; J gene: TRBJ2-3; CDR3 protein: CASSLVASSDTQYF; CDR3 DNA: TGTGCCAGCAGCTTAGTGGCTAGCTCAGATACGCAGTATTTT
V gene: TRBV29-1; D gene: TRBD2; clone size: -; J gene: TRBJ2-1; CDR3 protein: CSPGLAGGEQFF; CDR3 DNA: TGCAGCCCGGGACTAGCGGGAGGCGAGCAGTTCTTC
V gene: TRBV7-9; D gene: -; clone size: few; J gene: TRBJ1-3; CDR3 protein: CASSLEGSGKDTIYF; CDR3 DNA: TGTGCCAGCAGCTTAGAGGGGTCCGGGAAAGACACCATATATTTT
V gene: TRBV7-8; D gene: TRBD2; clone size: -; J gene: TRBJ2-1; CDR3 protein: CASSLAASGESSYNEQFF; CDR3 DNA: TGTGCCAGCAGCTTAGCTGCAAGCGGGGAAAGCTCCTACAATGAGCAGTTCTTC
V gene: TRBV7-6; D gene: -; clone size: -; J gene: TRBJ2-3; CDR3 protein: CASSLAGGWTDTQYF; CDR3 DNA: TGTGCCAGCAGCTTAGCGGGAGGTTGGACAGATACGCAGTATTTT
V gene: TRBV16; D gene: -; clone size: -; J gene: TRBJ1-2; CDR3 protein: CASSLGGRAYGYTF; CDR3 DNA: TGTGCCAGCAGCCTAGGAGGTAGGGCTTATGGCTACACCTTC
V gene: TRBV14; D gene: -; clone size: -; J gene: TRBJ2-3; CDR3 protein: CASSQLPGGTRVDTQYF; CDR3 DNA: TGTGCCAGCAGCCAATTGCCGGGGGGCACACGGGTAGATACGCAGTATTTT
V gene: TRBV7-9; D gene: TRBD1; clone size: -; J gene: TRBJ2-5; CDR3 protein: CASSSPGWDRGRETQYF; CDR3 DNA: TGTGCCAGCAGCTCCCCAGGGTGGGACAGGGGAAGGGAGACCCAGTACTTC
V gene: TRBV6-6; D gene: -; clone size: -; J gene: TRBJ2-1; CDR3 protein: CATSYPSGFEGNEQFF; CDR3 DNA: TGTGCCACCAGTTACCCCAGCGGGTTCGAGGGCAATGAGCAGTTCTTC
V gene: TRBV5-1; D gene: TRBD2; clone size: -; J gene: TRBJ2-3; CDR3 protein: CASSWTSGAEDTQYF; CDR3 DNA: TGCGCCAGCAGCTGGACTAGCGGGGCAGAAGATACGCAGTATTTT
V gene: TRBV11-3; D gene: -; clone size: -; J gene: TRBJ2-2; CDR3 protein: CASSSFTGELFF; CDR3 DNA: TGTGCCAGCAGCTCCTTTACCGGGGAGCTGTTTTTT
V gene: TRBV30; D gene: TRBD2; clone size: -; J gene: TRBJ2-3; CDR3 protein: CAWGRTSGGTDTQYF; CDR3 DNA: TGTGCCTGGGGCAGAACTAGCGGGGGGACAGATACGCAGTATTTT
V gene: TRBV19; D gene: -; clone size: -; J gene: TRBJ2-2; CDR3 protein: CASNTLRPFGTPNTGELFF; CDR3 DNA: TGTGCCAGTAACACACTGAGACCCTTCGGGACTCCGAACACCGGGGAGCTGTTTTTT
V gene: TRBV11-1; D gene: -; clone size: -; J gene: TRBJ1-2; CDR3 protein: CASSERSLYGYTF; CDR3 DNA: TGTGCCAGCAGCGAGCGTTCCTTATATGGCTACACCTTC
V gene: TRBV4-1; D gene: -; clone size: -; J gene: TRBJ1-4; CDR3 protein: CASSQDNGQRNEKLFF; CDR3 DNA: TGCGCCAGCAGCCAAGATAACGGACAGCGTAATGAAAAACTGTTTTTT
V gene: TRBV5-1; D gene: -; clone size: -; J gene: TRBJ2-7; CDR3 protein: CASRKTHLTGDYEQYF; CDR3 DNA: TGCGCCAGCAGAAAGACCCATTTGACGGGTGATTACGAGCAGTACTTC
V gene: TRBV4-1; D gene: -; clone size: few; J gene: TRBJ2-7; CDR3 protein: CASSQLDPPEQYF; CDR3 DNA: TGCGCCAGCAGCCAACTAGACCCCCCCGAGCAGTACTTC
V gene: TRBV10-3; D gene: -; clone size: -; J gene: TRBJ1-2; CDR3 protein: CAISDSYSGYTF; CDR3 DNA: TGTGCCATCAGTGACAGCTATAGTGGCTACACCTTC
V gene: TRBV7-9; D gene: TRBD2; clone size: -; J gene: TRBJ2-3; CDR3 protein: CASSSSSGRIDTQYF; CDR3 DNA: TGTGCCAGCAGCTCTTCTAGCGGGAGGATAGATACGCAGTATTTT
V gene: TRBV2; D gene: TRBD1; clone size: once; J gene: TRBJ2-7; CDR3 protein: CAAMWDRGSEQYF; CDR3 DNA: TGTGCCGCAATGTGGGACAGGGGGAGCGAGCAGTACTTC
V gene: TRBV7-2; D gene: -; clone size: -; J gene: TRBJ1-1; CDR3 protein: CASSLVPNTEAFF; CDR3 DNA: TGTGCCAGCAGCTTAGTGCCGAACACTGAAGCTTTCTTT
V gene: TRBV7-2; D gene: TRBD1; clone size: -; J gene: TRBJ2-3; CDR3 protein: CASSQRQGGGTDTQYF; CDR3 DNA: TGTGCCAGCAGCCAACGACAGGGGGGAGGGACAGATACGCAGTATTTT